Below, one TCR beta chain is given with its context. Antigen unknown. This sample is drawn from a study of identical twins. The study, taken as a whole, reports: Within cord blood, abundant beta clonotypes carried fewer insertions, but memory repertoires showed no such trend.

TCRdb re-analysed the 5' RACE reads in MiXCR, keeping a single row per CDR3 protein. Here the sample spans roughly 480,000 distinct CDR3 sequences, 24% being singletons. J gave up 4 bases and V 4 bases, and 4 bases lay outside the gene matches. In germline, CDR1 is SGDLS, CDR2 YYNGEE. CDR3 size: 14 residues. These same data were also listed under a study on T cells expressing NK-cell markers. That report notes: Roughly six donors showed dominant NKG2C+ clonotypes comprising about 1.0-7.0% of their CD8+ T cells. Whether expanded NKG2C+ T cell clones were HCMV-specific remained unclear.

Sequencing input: CD4+ T cells sorted from blood. The TCR was taken from a woman aged 18-29 years in good health. V is TRBV9 and J is TRBJ2-5; 10 nucleotides align to TRBD1. The CDR3 nucleotides read TGTGCCAGCAGCCCGGGACAGGGGACAGAGACCCAGTACTTC. Translating gives CASSPGQGTETQYF.